Listed here are 8 T cell receptor beta chains from one sample, sequenced in a study of blood T cells in healthy people across ages. PCR was performed a second time for roughly 6 to 12 cycles using a sample-barcoded 5' primer and a J-beta primer mix. TCRdb used MiXCR to reprocess the 5' RACE reads, holding one entry per CDR3 protein. The sample has some 890,000 distinct CDR3 sequences, 25% to 30% seen once. These sequences were also reported in another study, on T cells of mothers and their children.

The specimen sequenced was blood. The receptor set was obtained from a woman in her forties in good health.

The chain carries TRBV2 and TRBJ1-4; D unresolved. V shed 6 bases and J shed 3 bases, with 11 bases lying between them. The CDR3 has 14 amino acids. Germline lookup yields CDR1 SNHLY and CDR2 FYNNEI. The CDR3 reads CASRRASANEKLFF. For the CDR3, the DNA is TGTGCCAGCAGGAGGGCGTCGGCTAATGAAAAACTGTTTTTT.

V usage is TRBV12-3 or TRBV12-4 and J usage is TRBJ1-5; tentatively, D is TRBD1 (5 bases). The CDR3 is 16 residues long. V lost 0 bases and J 7 bases, leaving 16 bases between the germline ends. The CDR3 DNA reads TGTGCCAGCAGTTTAGCTAGCGGGACGTTGGACCAGCCCCAGCATTTT. Encoded protein: CASSLASGTLDQPQHF.

This clonotype was observed a handful of times. The chain carries TRBV12-3 or TRBV12-4 and TRBJ2-2; 8 bases align to TRBD1. V lost 6 bases and J lost 5; bases outside the gene matches: 5. CDR3 length equals 14 residues. CDR3 in DNA: TGTGCCAGCAGCCCCCGACAGGGGACCGGGGAGCTGTTTTTT. Translation: CASSPRQGTGELFF.

The J gene is TRBJ2-1, the V gene TRBV3-1; TRBD2 agrees at 10 bases. Losses at the gene ends were 0 bases for V and 6 bases for J; bases not matched to a gene: 5. CDR3 size: 16 residues. The germline gives CDR1 LGHDT, CDR2 YNNKEL (reference sequence). This CDR3 reads CASSQEESSGSNEQFF. The DNA for the CDR3 is TGTGCCAGCAGCCAAGAAGAGTCTAGCGGGAGCAATGAGCAGTTCTTC.

A few counts support this clonotype. The gene calls are TRBV3-1 and TRBJ2-5, with D hard to call. CDR1 and CDR2 (germline): LGHDT, YNNKEL (reference sequence). This CDR3 contains 18 residues. Trimming took 6 bases from V and 0 from J, leaving 23 bases between them. CDR3 amino acids: CASRPGLGTGRYQETQYF. The CDR3 DNA follows: TGTGCCAGCAGGCCCGGGCTGGGCACTGGACGGTACCAAGAGACCCAGTACTTC.

This clonotype has a count of ten or more. The chain links TRBV3-1 to TRBJ2-1, with 7 bases fitting TRBD2. This CDR3 comprises 16 residues. The germline CDR1 and CDR2 sequences are LGHDT and YNNKEL (reference sequence). With 0 bases clipped from V and 12 bases from J, the junction kept 14 bases outside the gene matches. CDR3 sequence (DNA): TGTGCCAGCAGCCAAGATGTCGGACTAGGAGTTTCGCGGCAGTTCTTC. It translates to CASSQDVGLGVSRQFF.

In its sample, this clonotype was seen a few times. V gene TRBV25-1 combines with J gene TRBJ2-5; D perhaps matches TRBD1 (6 bases). The V end lost 4 bases, the J end lost 4 bases, and 13 bases lay between the germline ends. Germline V gives CDR1 MGHDK, CDR2 SYGVNS. The CDR3 totals 14 residues. CDR3 coding DNA: TGTGCCAGCAGTGCCCAGACAGGTAGAGAGACCCAGTACTTC. This translates into CASSAQTGRETQYF.

This clonotype has only one observation. The V gene is TRBV3-1, the J gene TRBJ2-7, with a weak D call TRBD2 (6 bases). This CDR3 region has 16 residues. CDR1 and CDR2 from the germline V gene are LGHDT and YNNKEL (reference sequence). V gave up 1 base and J gave up 7 bases, with 20 bases separating them. CDR3 residues: CASSQAGTLVYNEQYF. In nucleotides, the CDR3 is TGTGCCAGCAGCCAAGCTGGGACTCTAGTCTACAATGAGCAGTACTTC.